This TCR beta chain was sequenced during a study of CD8 T cells in ankylosing spondylitis. Study findings and constraints: The study looked at matched synovial fluid samples from ankylosing spondylitis patients. Disease-linked clones were reported to be significantly enriched there. Clones linked to the disease showed a CD8+ phenotype. They occurred at relatively low frequencies in peripheral blood. Apparently characteristic of ankylosing spondylitis blood was a TCR beta motif (about 8 highly homologous variants).

This clonotype occurred many times. The antigen is unknown. Quantitative 5'-RACE was performed with molecular barcodes, and it yielded the TCR beta libraries. TCRdb re-analysed the 5' RACE reads in MiXCR, keeping a single row per CDR3 protein. The sample holds 250,000 to 400,000 distinct CDR3 sequences; 11% are singletons and the top ten take roughly 9.2%. This CDR3 has 16 residues. The junction had 16 bases not matched to a gene; V was cut back by 6 bases and J by 14 bases. Germline V lookup: CDR1 MNHNS, CDR2 SASEGT. This TCR was recovered from a female donor with ankylosing spondylitis or in good health (not recorded which). Sequencing was done on a sample of blood, either unsorted or a sorted T cell fraction (not recorded which). The rearrangement links TRBV6-1 to TRBJ1-6; 10 bases line up with TRBD1. CDR3 DNA: TGTGCCAGCAGCCCCGAGACAGGGGGCCATGTTTTGGCCCTCCACTTT. This codes for CASSPETGGHVLALHF.